This T cell receptor beta chain was sequenced in a study of CD8 T cells in Susac syndrome. Sequencing of TCR beta, carried out with a high-throughput approach, was applied to CD8+ and CD4+ T cells from the blood. The V gene end was trimmed by 0 bases and the J gene end by 1 base; junction bases not matched to a gene: 4. Germline assignment: CDR1 DFQATT and CDR2 SNEGSKA (reference sequence). The CDR3 sequence is 15 residues long. RNA in amounts of roughly 0.5 to 1 ug was reverse transcribed with random hexamers. TCRdb independently ran MiXCR on the immunoSEQ multiplex PCR reads; one entry per CDR3 protein. The sample has 200,000 to 250,000 distinct CDR3 sequences; around 93% are singletons.

The clonotype comes from a human donor with Susac syndrome. This rearrangement joins TRBV20-1 to TRBJ2-7; TRBD2 matches at 9 bases. What was sequenced was CD4+ T cells from PBMCs. In DNA form, the CDR3 reads TGCAGTGCTAGAGATAGCGGGGGCACTTCCTACGAGCAGTACTTC. This codes for CSARDSGGTSYEQYF.